The TCR beta chain under discussion was sequenced for a study of blood T cell repertoires in COVID-19. At the level of the study: Italy, Spain and the United States were the sources of the convalescent and acute COVID-19 samples. From T cells, B-cell-depleted T cells, or PBMCs came the material, which was cDNA or gDNA.

This CDR3 region has 14 residues. Germline V gene sequence: CDR1 SGHTA, CDR2 FQGTGA. V lost 1 base and J lost 9, with 13 bases in between. Per the study methods: Cell counts per sample came from amplifying reference gene primers. The method was immunoSEQ multiplex PCR; TCRdb's version includes in-frame clones alone and lacks a portion of them. V and J calls and clone size are given by that table; D and trimming were obtained from the DNA. The sample lists about 110,000 clones, 71% occurring once. The clonotype comes from a woman aged 40 to 50 with acute or convalescent COVID-19. V and J are TRBV7-3 and TRBJ2-1; D possibly corresponds to TRBD1 (5 bases). Specimen: peripheral blood. CDR3 nucleotide sequence: TGTGCCAGCAGCTTAAGTATCCAGGGTGGTGAGCAGTTCTTC. Residues: CASSLSIQGGEQFF.